This is a list of T cell receptor beta chains from one sample in a study of T cells after yellow fever vaccination. One entry per CDR3 protein results from TCRdb running MiXCR on the 5' RACE reads. The sample shows more than 450,000 distinct CDR3 sequences, roughly a fifth of them seen only once. Here the sequenced sample was PBMCs, taken approximately 22 days after the first yellow fever vaccination. All receptors derive from a young man who received the YFV17D yellow fever vaccine. The CDR3 runs from the conserved cysteine through the conserved F or W. The D gene is left open where the match is weak. Not every row has a clone size; where given, it reads once, few, many or a size class.

V	D	size	J	DNA	CDR3
TRBV20-1	TRBD1	NA	TRBJ2-6	TGCAGTGCTACAGGGGGATCTGGGGCCAACGTCCTGACTTTC	CSATGGSGANVLTF
TRBV5-1	NA	few	TRBJ1-2	TGCGCCAGCAGCCCCCGAACAGGGCGCTATGGCTACACCTTC	CASSPRTGRYGYTF
TRBV7-9	TRBD1	NA	TRBJ2-2	TGTGCCAGTCGAGGGACAGGGGGCACCAGGGAGCTGTTTTTT	CASRGTGGTRELFF
TRBV6-5	NA	many	TRBJ1-6	TGTGCCAGCAGAAAACGGGACCGGAATTCACCCCTCCACTTT	CASRKRDRNSPLHF
TRBV27	NA	few	TRBJ2-3	TGTGCCAGCAGTTTTTTCAGAGATACGCAGTATTTT	CASSFFRDTQYF
TRBV5-1	NA	few	TRBJ2-1	TGCGCCAGCAGCTTGGCCACACAGGGTTTGTATGAGCAGTTCTTC	CASSLATQGLYEQFF
TRBV6-2/TRBV6-3	TRBD1	NA	TRBJ2-7	TGTGCCAGCAGTTCCAACAGGGGGACGCCCTACGAGCAGTACTTC	CASSSNRGTPYEQYF
TRBV5-6	TRBD2	NA	TRBJ2-1	TGTGCCAGCAGCTTGGCCCCGGCGGGGGTCAATGAGCAGTTCTTC	CASSLAPAGVNEQFF
TRBV9	NA	few	TRBJ1-5	TGTGCCAGTTCTCAGGGGTTCAGCAATCAGCCCCAGCATTTT	CASSQGFSNQPQHF
TRBV5-1	NA	NA	TRBJ2-3	TGCGCCAGCAGCTTGGGTCACTCCAGCACAGATACGCAGTATTTT	CASSLGHSSTDTQYF
TRBV20-1	NA	NA	TRBJ2-7	TGCAGCAGGGGGGGCTACGAGCAGTACTTC	CSRGGYEQYF
TRBV7-2	NA	NA	TRBJ1-4	TGTGCCAGCAGCTTAGGGGGATGGGGGGAAAAACTGTTTTTT	CASSLGGWGEKLFF
TRBV5-1	NA	NA	TRBJ2-2	TGCGCCAGCAGCTTCCAAAGGGGCACCGGGGAGCTGTTTTTT	CASSFQRGTGELFF
TRBV11-2	NA	NA	TRBJ2-3	TGTGCCAGCAGCCCCCTACTCGCGGAGTCCACAGATACGCAGTATTTT	CASSPLLAESTDTQYF
TRBV5-6	NA	few	TRBJ1-5	TGTGCCAGCAGCTTGAGCGGGGGATATAGCAATCAGCCCCAGCATTTT	CASSLSGGYSNQPQHF
TRBV5-1	NA	NA	TRBJ2-6	TGCGCCAGCAGCCGTCTCCTCTCTGGGGCCAACGTCCTGACTTTC	CASSRLLSGANVLTF
TRBV7-3	NA	NA	TRBJ2-3	TGTGCCAGCAGCTTAGGCGCGGGGGCCGTCACAGATACGCAGTATTTT	CASSLGAGAVTDTQYF
TRBV15	TRBD2	NA	TRBJ2-3	TGTGCCACCAGCAGGTATCTAGCGGGGGCGCCTTACCCGCAGTATTTT	CATSRYLAGAPYPQYF
TRBV4-1	TRBD1	many	TRBJ1-1	TGCGCCAGCAGCCCGGGACAGATGAACACTGAAGCTTTCTTT	CASSPGQMNTEAFF
TRBV20-1	NA	few	TRBJ2-3	TGCAGTGCTAGCCCCAACACAGATACGCAGTATTTT	CSASPNTDTQYF
TRBV10-3	NA	NA	TRBJ2-3	TGTGCCATCCAGAAATCGGGCACAGATACGCAGTATTTT	CAIQKSGTDTQYF
TRBV29-1	NA	few	TRBJ2-7	TGCAGCGTTGAAGATCAGGCAGGGGCAGCGCAGTACTTC	CSVEDQAGAAQYF
TRBV7-8	NA	NA	TRBJ2-7	TGTGCCAGCAGCTTAGTTGAATACGAGCAGTACTTC	CASSLVEYEQYF
TRBV7-8	NA	NA	TRBJ2-3	TGTGCCAGCAGCTTAAGTACTACATCAGATACGCAGTATTTT	CASSLSTTSDTQYF
TRBV7-9	NA	few	TRBJ1-2	TGTGCCAGCAGCTTACCAGGGACCGGCTACACCTTC	CASSLPGTGYTF
TRBV7-6	NA	once	TRBJ2-7	TGTGCCAGCAGCTTAACTGCGGCCTACGAGCAGTACTTC	CASSLTAAYEQYF
TRBV7-9	NA	NA	TRBJ2-3	TGTGCCAACGGGGGCCCCTCCACAGATACGCAGTATTTT	CANGGPSTDTQYF
TRBV11-1	NA	NA	TRBJ2-3	TGTGCCAGCAGCGGACGGGGCAGCACAGATACGCAGTATTTT	CASSGRGSTDTQYF
TRBV7-2	NA	few	TRBJ2-3	TGTGCCAGCAGCTCCCAACCCGGGACAGCGGGCGGTACGCAGTATTTT	CASSSQPGTAGGTQYF
TRBV4-3	NA	few	TRBJ1-2	TGCGCCAGCAGCCAGTTACAGGCTAACTATGGCTACACCTTC	CASSQLQANYGYTF
TRBV2	NA	few	TRBJ2-7	TGTGACAGCAGTGGAGACAGGTCGTACGAGCAGTACTTC	CDSSGDRSYEQYF
TRBV5-1	NA	NA	TRBJ2-5	TGCGCCAGCAGCTTGTCTTACAGGGTTGAAGAGACCCAGTACTTC	CASSLSYRVEETQYF
TRBV3-1	NA	NA	TRBJ2-7	TGTGCCAGCAGCCCGGGGCCGCGGGAGCAGTACTTC	CASSPGPREQYF
TRBV5-1	NA	NA	TRBJ2-1	TGCGCCAGCAGCCGCGGGGCGGGCAGTGGAGTTTACAATGAGCAGTTCTTC	CASSRGAGSGVYNEQFF
TRBV5-1	TRBD2	NA	TRBJ2-1	TGCGCCAGCAGCTTGAGCCTAGCGGGGGACCCATACAATGAGCAGTTCTTC	CASSLSLAGDPYNEQFF
TRBV5-1	TRBD2	NA	TRBJ2-3	TGCGCCAGCAGCCAGGGGACTAGCGGAAGCACAGATACGCAGTATTTT	CASSQGTSGSTDTQYF
TRBV6-1	TRBD1	few	TRBJ2-7	TGTGCCAGCCGACAGGGGACCTCCTACGAGCAGTACTTC	CASRQGTSYEQYF
TRBV6-2/TRBV6-3	NA	few	TRBJ1-4	TGTGCCAGCAGACCTGCCGGGGTACCCCAAACTGGACTGTTTTTT	CASRPAGVPQTGLFF
TRBV29-1	NA	NA	TRBJ2-2	TGCAGCGTTGATGTGACAGGGAACACCGGGGAGCTGTTTTTT	CSVDVTGNTGELFF
TRBV2	NA	NA	TRBJ1-1	TGTGCCACCCAGATTACGGGGACTGAAGCTTTCTTT	CATQITGTEAFF
TRBV7-3	TRBD1	NA	TRBJ2-7	TGTGCCAGCAGCTCACAGCAGGGGGCCGAGCAGTACTTC	CASSSQQGAEQYF
TRBV4-3	TRBD2	NA	TRBJ2-5	TGCGCCAGCAGCCTGGGACTAGCGGTACAAGAGACCCAGTACTTC	CASSLGLAVQETQYF
TRBV4-2	NA	few	TRBJ1-2	TGTGCCAGCAGCCAAGCCGGGCAGGGGCACGGTGGCTACACCTTC	CASSQAGQGHGGYTF
TRBV11-2	NA	few	TRBJ2-1	TGTGCCAGCAGCTTGTTTACAGGGCGGAATGAGCAGTTCTTC	CASSLFTGRNEQFF
TRBV7-9	NA	few	TRBJ2-2	TGTGCCAGCAGCTTAGACTATCCCTTGGACAGAACCGGGGAGCTGTTTTTT	CASSLDYPLDRTGELFF
TRBV7-2	NA	NA	TRBJ1-5	TGTGCCAGCCGGTCAGGGAGAAATCAGCCCCAGCATTTT	CASRSGRNQPQHF
TRBV4-1	TRBD1	NA	TRBJ2-5	TGCGCCAGCAGCCCCTACAGGGGGTTGGAGACCCAGTACTTC	CASSPYRGLETQYF
TRBV29-1	NA	NA	TRBJ1-1	TGCAGCGTTGAACCTCCAGGGACAAACACTGAAGCTTTCTTT	CSVEPPGTNTEAFF